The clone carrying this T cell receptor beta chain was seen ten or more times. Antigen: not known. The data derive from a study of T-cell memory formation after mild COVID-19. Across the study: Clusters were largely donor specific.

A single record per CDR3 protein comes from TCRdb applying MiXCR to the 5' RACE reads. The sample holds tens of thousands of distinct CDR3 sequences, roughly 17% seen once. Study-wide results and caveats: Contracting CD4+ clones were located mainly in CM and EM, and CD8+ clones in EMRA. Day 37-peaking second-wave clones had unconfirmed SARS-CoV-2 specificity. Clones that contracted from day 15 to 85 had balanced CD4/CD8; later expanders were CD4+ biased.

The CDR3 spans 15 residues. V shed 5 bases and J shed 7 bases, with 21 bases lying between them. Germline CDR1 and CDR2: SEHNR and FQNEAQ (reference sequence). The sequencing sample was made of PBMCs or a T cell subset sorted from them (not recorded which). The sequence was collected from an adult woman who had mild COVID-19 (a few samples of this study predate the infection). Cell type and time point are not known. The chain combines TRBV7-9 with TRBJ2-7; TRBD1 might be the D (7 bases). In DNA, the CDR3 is TGTGCCAGCAGCGACACAAATGAGGGGGCGGGGGAGCAGTACTTC. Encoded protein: CASSDTNEGAGEQYF.